Listed below are T cell receptor beta chains from one sample, sequenced in a study of T cell repertoires in cytomegalovirus infection. MiXCR, applied by TCRdb to the reads, yields one record per CDR3 protein. The sample includes 150,000 to 200,000 distinct CDR3 sequences, 28% of them seen just once. Sequencing used PBMCs. These TCRs come from a human donor in good health (CMV status not recorded). Some clones in this sample may be carry-over from other donors' samples. CDR3s include the opening cysteine and the closing phenylalanine or tryptophan. The D gene is left open where the match is weak. Where a row states a size, it is once, few, many or the class of an expanded clone; other rows omit it.

TRBJ2-7,few,TRBD2,TRBV20-1,15,CSARSSGLADYEQYF,TGCAGTGCTAGATCCTCGGGACTAGCGGATTACGAGCAGTACTTC
TRBJ2-7,-,-,TRBV6-2/TRBV6-3,12,CATTTESTKQYF,TGTGCCACCACGACGGAATCTACGAAGCAGTACTTC
TRBJ1-5,-,-,TRBV19,16,CASSKSGKSSNQPQHF,TGTGCCAGTAGCAAATCAGGGAAGTCAAGCAATCAGCCCCAGCATTTT
TRBJ2-1,-,-,TRBV27,15,CASSLEQGRYNEQFF,TGTGCCAGCAGTTTAGAGCAGGGGCGTTACAATGAGCAGTTCTTC
TRBJ1-6,-,TRBD1,TRBV5-4,16,CASSPQRTGPNSPLHF,TGTGCCAGCAGCCCCCAGAGGACAGGGCCTAATTCACCCCTCCACTTT
TRBJ2-2,few,TRBD1,TRBV2,15,CASSVRGMSTGELFF,TGTGCCAGCAGCGTCAGGGGGATGAGCACCGGGGAGCTGTTTTTT
TRBJ2-6,many,-,TRBV7-2,15,CASSLGSVRANVLTF,TGTGCCAGCAGCTTAGGGTCAGTTCGGGCCAACGTCCTGACTTTC
TRBJ2-7,-,TRBD1,TRBV7-2,15,CASSLVGGQGYEQYF,TGTGCCAGCAGCTTAGTAGGGGGACAGGGCTACGAGCAGTACTTC
TRBJ2-5,few,-,TRBV7-9,13,CASSLDPQETQYF,TGTGCCAGCAGCTTAGATCCCCAAGAGACCCAGTACTTC
TRBJ2-1,few,TRBD2,TRBV7-2,15,CASSPSTSGFNEQFF,TGTGCCAGCAGTCCCTCGACTAGCGGTTTCAATGAGCAGTTCTTC
TRBJ1-2,-,-,TRBV10-3,14,CAISEGQGRYGYTF,TGTGCCATCAGTGAGGGGCAGGGACGATATGGCTACACCTTC
TRBJ1-3,-,TRBD1,TRBV5-6,16,CASSTTGTDSGNTIYF,TGTGCCAGCAGCACGACAGGGACAGACTCTGGAAACACCATATATTTT
TRBJ2-5,many,TRBD2,TRBV11-2,18,CASSLITGGLAGRETQYF,TGTGCCAGCAGCTTGATAACTGGGGGACTAGCGGGTCGCGAGACCCAGTACTTC